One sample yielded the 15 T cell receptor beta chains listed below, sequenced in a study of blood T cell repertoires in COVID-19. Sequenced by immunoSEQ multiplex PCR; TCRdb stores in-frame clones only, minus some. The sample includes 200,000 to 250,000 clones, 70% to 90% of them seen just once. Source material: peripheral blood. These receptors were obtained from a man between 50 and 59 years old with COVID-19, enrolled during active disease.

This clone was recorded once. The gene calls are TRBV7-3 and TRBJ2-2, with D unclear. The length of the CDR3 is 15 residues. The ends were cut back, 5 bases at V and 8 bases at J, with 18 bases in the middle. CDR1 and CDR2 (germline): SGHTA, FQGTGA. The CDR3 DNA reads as TGTGCCAGCAGCCCATCTCTTAGGCTCGGGGGGGAGCTGTTTTTT. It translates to CASSPSLRLGGELFF.

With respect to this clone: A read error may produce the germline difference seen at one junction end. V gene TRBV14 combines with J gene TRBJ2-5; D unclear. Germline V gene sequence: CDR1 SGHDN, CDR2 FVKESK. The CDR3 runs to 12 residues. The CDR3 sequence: CASSQNQEAQYF. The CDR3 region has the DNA TGTGCCAGCAGCCAAAACCAAGAGGCCCAGTACTTC. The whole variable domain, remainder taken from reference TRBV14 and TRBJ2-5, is EAGVTQFPSHSVIEKGQTVTLRCDPISGHDNLYWYRRVMGKEIKFLLHFVKESKQDESGMPNNRFLAERTGGTYSTLKVQPAELEDSGVYFCASSQNQEAQYFGPGTRLLVL.

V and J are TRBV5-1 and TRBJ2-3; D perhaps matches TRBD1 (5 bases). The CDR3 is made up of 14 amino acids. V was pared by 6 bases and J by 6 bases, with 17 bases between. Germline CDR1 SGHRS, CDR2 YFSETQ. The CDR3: CASTLDSPGDTQYF. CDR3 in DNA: TGCGCCAGCACCCTAGACAGCCCTGGGGATACGCAGTATTTT.

The CDR3 coding sequence is TGCGCCAGCAGCCAAGATCGGGGGATAGCGGGGAATACGCAGTATTTT. Amino acids: CASSQDRGIAGNTQYF. The chain has TRBV4-3 and TRBJ2-3; TRBD2 matches 8 bases. V shed 0 bases and J 7 bases; nucleotides not matched to a gene: 9. The CDR3 extends over 16 amino acids. Germline CDR1 is LGHNA and CDR2 is YSLEER.

This CDR3 reads CASSVQGEGSPLHF. CDR3 sequence (DNA): TGTGCCAGCAGTGTACAGGGTGAGGGTTCACCCCTCCACTTT. This sequence joins TRBV2 and TRBJ1-6; tentative D call: TRBD1 (6 bases). CDR1 is SNHLY, CDR2 FYNNEI, per germline. The CDR3 extends over 14 amino acids. Deletions cut 4 bases from V and 9 bases from J, with 13 bases between. Using reference TRBV2 and TRBJ1-6 for the parts outside the CDR3, the full variable domain is EPEVTQTPSHQVTQMGQEVILRCVPISNHLYFYWYRQILGQKVEFLVSFYNNEISEKSEIFDDQFSVERPDGSNFTLKIRSTKLEDSAMYFCASSVQGEGSPLHFGNGTRLTVT.

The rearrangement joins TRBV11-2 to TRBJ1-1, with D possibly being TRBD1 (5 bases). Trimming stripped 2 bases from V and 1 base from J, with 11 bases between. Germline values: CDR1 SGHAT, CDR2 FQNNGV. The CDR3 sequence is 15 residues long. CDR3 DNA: TGTGCCAGCAGCTTAACGGCCCAGGGGAACACTGAAGCTTTCTTT. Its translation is CASSLTAQGNTEAFF.

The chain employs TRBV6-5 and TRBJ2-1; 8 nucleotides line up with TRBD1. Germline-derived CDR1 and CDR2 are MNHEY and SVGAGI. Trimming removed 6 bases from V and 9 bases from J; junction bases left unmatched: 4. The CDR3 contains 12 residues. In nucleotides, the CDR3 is TGTGCCAGCAGGCAGGGGGCGGGTGAGCAGTTCTTC. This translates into CASRQGAGEQFF.

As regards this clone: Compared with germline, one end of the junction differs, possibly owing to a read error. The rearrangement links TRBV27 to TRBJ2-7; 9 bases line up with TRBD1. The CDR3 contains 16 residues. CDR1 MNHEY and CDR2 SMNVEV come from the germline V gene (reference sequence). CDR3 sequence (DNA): TGTGCCAGCAGGGGTCGTGAGGGGACAGGGTATTACGGGCAGTACTTC. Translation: CASRGREGTGYYGQYF.

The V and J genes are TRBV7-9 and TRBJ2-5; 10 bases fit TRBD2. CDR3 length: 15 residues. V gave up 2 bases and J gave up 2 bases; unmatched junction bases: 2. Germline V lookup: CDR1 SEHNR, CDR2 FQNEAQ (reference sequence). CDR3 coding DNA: TGTGCCAGCAGCTTACAACTAGCGGGGCAAGAGACCCAGTACTTC. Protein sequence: CASSLQLAGQETQYF.

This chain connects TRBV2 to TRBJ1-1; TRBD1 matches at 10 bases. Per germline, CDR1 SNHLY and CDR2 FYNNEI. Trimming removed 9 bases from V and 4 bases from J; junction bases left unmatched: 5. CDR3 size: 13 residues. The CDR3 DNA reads TGTGCCAGTAGGACAGGGGGAGTCACTGAAGCTTTCTTT. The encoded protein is CASRTGGVTEAFF.

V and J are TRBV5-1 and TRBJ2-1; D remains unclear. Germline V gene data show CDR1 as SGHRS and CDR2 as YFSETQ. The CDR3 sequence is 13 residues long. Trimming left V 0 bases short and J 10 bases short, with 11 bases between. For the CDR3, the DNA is TGCGCCAGCAGCTTGGCTCTTTCCGGGGAGCAGTTCTTC. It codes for CASSLALSGEQFF.

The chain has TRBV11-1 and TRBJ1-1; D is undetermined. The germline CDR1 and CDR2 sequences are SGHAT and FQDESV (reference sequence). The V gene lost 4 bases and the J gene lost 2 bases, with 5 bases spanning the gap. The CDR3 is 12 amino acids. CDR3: CASSSRNTEAFF. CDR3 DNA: TGTGCCAGCAGCTCTAGAAACACTGAAGCTTTCTTT.

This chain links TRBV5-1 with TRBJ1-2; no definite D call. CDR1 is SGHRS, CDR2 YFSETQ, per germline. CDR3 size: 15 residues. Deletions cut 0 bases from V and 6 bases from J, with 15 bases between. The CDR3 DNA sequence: TGCGCCAGCAGCTTGGCCGAGGAAGGCAGCGATGGCTACACCTTC. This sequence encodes CASSLAEEGSDGYTF.

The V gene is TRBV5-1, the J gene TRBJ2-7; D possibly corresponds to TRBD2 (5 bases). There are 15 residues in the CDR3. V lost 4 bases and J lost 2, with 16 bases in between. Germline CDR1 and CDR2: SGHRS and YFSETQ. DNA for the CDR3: TGCGCCAGCAGCGTGACCCCTGAGGGCCCCTACGAGCAGTACTTC. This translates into CASSVTPEGPYEQYF.

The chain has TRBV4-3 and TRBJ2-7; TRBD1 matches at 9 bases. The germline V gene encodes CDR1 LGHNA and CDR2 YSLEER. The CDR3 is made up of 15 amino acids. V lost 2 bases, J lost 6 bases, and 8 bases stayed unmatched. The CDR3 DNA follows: TGCGCCAGCAGCCAACACTCAGGGACAGGGAGCGAGCAGTACTTC. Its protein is CASSQHSGTGSEQYF.